This T cell receptor (beta chain) appears in the sequencing data of a study of T cell repertoires in cytomegalovirus infection. Across the whole study: Matching HLA type, along with CMV infection, was indicated by public TCR beta signatures.

Study results and caveats: HLA-C-restricted CMV clonotypes gave the most frequent clonotype in two of eight donors. Cumulative public TCR beta family frequency identified carriers of CMV plus the relevant HLA.

Points on this clonotype: What it binds is unknown.

Trimming left V 6 bases short and J 5 bases short, with 19 bases between. This CDR3 comprises 16 residues. MiXCR was run by TCRdb on the reads, yielding one entry per CDR3 protein. The sample includes roughly 630,000 distinct CDR3 sequences, 20% to 30% seen only once; the top ten take 8%. This rearrangement joins TRBV12-3 or TRBV12-4 to TRBJ2-2, with D tentatively TRBD2 (5 bases). Sequenced sample: CD8+ T cells from PBMCs. The sequence derives from a human donor in good health (CMV status not recorded). Some clones in this sample may be carry-over from other donors' samples. The CDR3 DNA reads as TGTGCCAGCAGCCCCGGGGAAAGGATTGGGACCGGGGAGCTGTTTTTT. Translating it yields CASSPGERIGTGELFF.